The following is a TCR beta chain sequence with its context. Its antigen is undetermined. This specimen comes from a study of cytomegalovirus exposure and HLA in healthy donors. Study results and caveats: Researchers catalogued over 150 TCR beta chains as cytomegalovirus-associated.

A multiplex PCR was run with 60 Vbeta primers and 13 Jbeta primers. Only in-frame clones appear in the TCRdb table, and some are missing; sequencing was by immunoSEQ multiplex PCR. The table has more than 90,000 clones, 75% seen once; the top ten hold about 10%. V lost 2 bases and J lost 2; bases outside the gene matches: 7. The CDR3 consists of 16 residues. Germline lookup yields CDR1 SGHDT and CDR2 YYEEEE. Every donor was a healthy person donating bone marrow. The sample taken for sequencing was PBMCs. This rearrangement joins TRBV5-6 to TRBJ2-3, with TRBD1 matching over 8 bases. The receptor was isolated from a man aged 45 to 65 in good health and CMV-seronegative. In DNA, the CDR3 is TGTGCCAGCAGCTTCCGACAGGGGCAGATCACAGATACGCAGTATTTT. Protein: CASSFRQGQITDTQYF.